A selection of T cell receptor beta chains follows, all from one sample in a study of CD8 T cells in ankylosing spondylitis. From the 5' RACE reads, TCRdb called clonotypes with MiXCR, one entry per CDR3 protein. The profile shows 750,000 to 850,000 distinct CDR3 sequences, about 11% of them singletons. The source material was blood, either unsorted or a sorted T cell fraction (not recorded which). The receptor set was obtained from a male donor with ankylosing spondylitis. CDR3s leave out the opening cysteine and the closing phenylalanine or tryptophan. The size entry is marked missing in some rows and otherwise reads once, few, many or a size class.

j_gene: TRBJ2-5; v_gene: TRBV20-1; len: 10; abundance: few; CDR3aa: SASKMMETQY
j_gene: TRBJ1-5; v_gene: TRBV12-3/TRBV12-4; len: 13; abundance: few; CDR3aa: ASSFKGPGNQPQH
j_gene: TRBJ2-3; v_gene: TRBV12-3/TRBV12-4; len: 13; abundance: -; CDR3aa: ASSRAGPSTDTQY
j_gene: TRBJ1-1; v_gene: TRBV20-1; len: 13; abundance: few; CDR3aa: SARRRDIMNTEAF
j_gene: TRBJ1-2; v_gene: TRBV29-1; len: 13; abundance: -; CDR3aa: SASRDRGAPYGYT
j_gene: TRBJ2-1; v_gene: TRBV5-1; len: 15; abundance: few; CDR3aa: ASSVAPLGGGALEQF
j_gene: TRBJ2-7; v_gene: TRBV5-1; len: 11; abundance: few; CDR3aa: ASSLRRTYEQY
j_gene: TRBJ1-4; v_gene: TRBV29-1; len: 12; abundance: -; CDR3aa: SVGDRATNEKLF
j_gene: TRBJ2-2; v_gene: TRBV7-2; len: 12; abundance: -; CDR3aa: ASSPNRGRGELF
j_gene: TRBJ1-4; v_gene: TRBV4-2; len: 14; abundance: -; CDR3aa: ASSQDSHRVGEKLF
j_gene: TRBJ2-3; v_gene: TRBV7-2; len: 11; abundance: few; CDR3aa: ASSLSLADTQY
j_gene: TRBJ2-3; v_gene: TRBV5-3; len: 14; abundance: -; CDR3aa: ASSLPLASSTDTQY